This T cell receptor (beta chain) came from a study of T-cell reconstitution after alpha-beta-depleted transplantation in children. Trimming shortened V by 5 bases and J by 2 bases, and 20 bases separated the two germline ends. Germline V gene lookup returns CDR1 SGHAT and CDR2 FQDESV (reference sequence). The CDR3 runs 17 residues. Preparation of the TCRbeta library was carried out with unique molecular identifiers. TCRdb itself ran the PCR reads through MiXCR, one entry per CDR3 protein. The table includes more than 250,000 distinct CDR3 sequences, more than 9% detected once. This clonotype appeared a few times.

The clonotype originates from a human donor who donated a stem cell graft to a child with SCID. This material consisted of PBMCs from the stem cell graft donor, taken from the stem cell graft. The rearrangement links TRBV11-1 to TRBJ2-3; TRBD2 might be the D (7 bases). CDR3 region: CASSTRGGAGDTDTQYF. The DNA of the CDR3 is TGTGCCAGCAGCACCCGAGGGGGGGCAGGAGACACAGATACGCAGTATTTT.